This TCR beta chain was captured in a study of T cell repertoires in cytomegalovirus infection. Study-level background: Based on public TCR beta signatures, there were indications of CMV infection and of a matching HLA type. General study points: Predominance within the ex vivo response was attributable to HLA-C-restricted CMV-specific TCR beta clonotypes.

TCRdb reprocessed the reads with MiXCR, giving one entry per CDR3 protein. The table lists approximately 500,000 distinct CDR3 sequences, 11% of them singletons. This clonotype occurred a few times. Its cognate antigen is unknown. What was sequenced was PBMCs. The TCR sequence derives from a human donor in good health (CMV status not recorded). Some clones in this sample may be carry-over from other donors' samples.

CDR3 DNA: TGTGCCAGCAGCTATAGTGGGGTGAGGCAGTTCTTC. Its translation is CASSYSGVRQFF. J is TRBJ2-1 and V is TRBV12-3 or TRBV12-4; D remains unclear. V shed 6 bases and J shed 12 bases, with 15 bases lying between them. The CDR3 has 12 amino acids.